The present entry profiles one T cell receptor beta chain with its context. Germline-derived CDR1 and CDR2 are GTSNPN and SVGIG (reference sequence). The CDR3 is 16 residues long. Trimming at V came to 0 bases and at J to 7 bases, leaving 7 bases not matched to a gene. These data belong to a study of blood T cell repertoires in COVID-19. Background on the study: Nucleic acid was either cDNA or gDNA, and it came from T cells, B-cell-depleted T cells, or PBMCs.

Assay used: immunoSEQ multiplex PCR; TCRdb lists only in-frame clones, some missing. The sample shows some 20,000 clones, around 86% of them seen only once. This clonotype originated in a human donor in a cohort sampled during active COVID-19. The rearrangement uses TRBV30 and TRBJ2-1; TRBD2 aligns across 12 bases. Source material: peripheral blood. DNA for the CDR3: TGTGCCTGGAGTGTACCCCTAGCGGGAGGGTGGAATGAGCAGTTCTTC. Protein product: CAWSVPLAGGWNEQFF.